This T cell receptor (beta chain) was obtained from a study of blood T cell repertoires in COVID-19. Overall study context: Sites in the United States, Italy and Spain provided acute and convalescent COVID-19 samples. Sources were T cells, B-cell-depleted T cells, or PBMCs; the material itself was cDNA or gDNA.

Enrollment of patients from Seattle took place during active infection, with longitudinal follow-up. As regards this clone: This same CDR3 is encoded by further DNA sequences in the sample.

Source study methods: For nucleated cells, counts were estimated from reference gene primer amplification. The table came from immunoSEQ multiplex PCR; TCRdb's copy has only in-frame clones and leaves some out. V, J and clone size derive from that table, while D and trimming were established from the DNA sequence. The profile shows approximately 500,000 clones, 85% to 90% of them singletons. The CDR3 length is 15 residues. J was trimmed by 4 bases and V by 3 bases; bases with no gene match: 3. Per germline, CDR1 MGHRA and CDR2 YSYEKL. The clonotype comes from a man aged 18-30 years with COVID-19, enrolled during active disease. Sequenced: peripheral blood. The rearrangement links TRBV4-1 to TRBJ2-7; 13 bases map to TRBD2. Here the CDR3 reads CASSQVTSGRYEQYF. The DNA of the CDR3 is TGCGCCAGCAGCCAGGTGACTAGCGGGAGGTACGAGCAGTACTTC.